A few counts support the clone carrying this TCR beta chain. At one end the junction does not follow the germline gene, possibly because of a read error. The source of the sample is a study of patients and donors after allogeneic stem cell transplantation. CDR3 length: 15 residues. TCRdb ran MiXCR on the RT-PCR reads and lists one entry per CDR3 protein. Of about 150,000 distinct CDR3 sequences listed, roughly 24% were seen once; the top ten hold about 25%. This chain joins TRBV12-3 or TRBV12-4 and TRBJ1-1, with TRBD1 as a possible D gene (5 bases). The specimen was blood, either unsorted or a sorted T cell fraction (not recorded which). This TCR was recovered from a human donor who was either an allogeneic HSCT recipient or a stem cell or donor lymphocyte infusion donor (not recorded which). It is not recorded whose cells these are; they may come from a transplant donor. The CDR3 sequence is CASSFGEITKDRRSF. For the CDR3, the DNA is TGTGCCAGCAGTTTCGGGGAGATCACAAAAGACAGACGAAGTTTT.